A single TCR beta chain is shown here with its context. The CDR3 length is 15 residues. CDR1 and CDR2 from the germline V gene are LGHDT and YNNKEL (reference sequence). With 3 bases clipped from V and 6 bases from J, the junction kept 1 base outside the gene matches. The data derive from a study of CD8 T cells in Susac syndrome. With random hexamers, about 0.5 to 1 ug RNA was reverse transcribed. The CDR3 of TCR beta was amplified by immunoSEQ multiplex PCR across 54 Vbeta and 13 Jbeta. TCRdb independently ran MiXCR on the immunoSEQ multiplex PCR reads; one entry per CDR3 protein. The sample yields 150,000 to 190,000 distinct CDR3 sequences, around 96% seen once. TCR beta sequencing was performed on blood CD8+ and CD4+ T cells. Each multiple sclerosis control was a treatment-naive patient with relapsing-remitting disease that was either stable or active.

The sample comprised CD8+ T cells from PBMCs. The chain joins TRBV3-1 to TRBJ1-6; 11 bases map to TRBD1. This TCR derives from a human donor with multiple sclerosis. The CDR3 DNA is TGTGCCAGCAGCCATGGACAGGGGGCTAATTCACCCCTCCACTTT. Its protein is CASSHGQGANSPLHF.